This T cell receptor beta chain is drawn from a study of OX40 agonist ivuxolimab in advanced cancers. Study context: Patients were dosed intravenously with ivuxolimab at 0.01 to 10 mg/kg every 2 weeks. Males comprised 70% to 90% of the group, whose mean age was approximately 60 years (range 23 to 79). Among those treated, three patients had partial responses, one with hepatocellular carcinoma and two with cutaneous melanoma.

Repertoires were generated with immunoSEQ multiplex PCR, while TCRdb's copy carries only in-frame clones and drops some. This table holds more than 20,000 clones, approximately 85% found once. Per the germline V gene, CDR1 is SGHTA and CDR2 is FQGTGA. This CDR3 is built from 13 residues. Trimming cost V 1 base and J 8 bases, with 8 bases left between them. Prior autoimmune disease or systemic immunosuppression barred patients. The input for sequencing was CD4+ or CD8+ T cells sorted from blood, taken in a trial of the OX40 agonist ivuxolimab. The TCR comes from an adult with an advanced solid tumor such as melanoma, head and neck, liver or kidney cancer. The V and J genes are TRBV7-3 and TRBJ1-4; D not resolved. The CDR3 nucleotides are TGTGCCAGCAGCTTAAACCTAGGAGAAAAACTGTTTTTT. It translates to CASSLNLGEKLFF.